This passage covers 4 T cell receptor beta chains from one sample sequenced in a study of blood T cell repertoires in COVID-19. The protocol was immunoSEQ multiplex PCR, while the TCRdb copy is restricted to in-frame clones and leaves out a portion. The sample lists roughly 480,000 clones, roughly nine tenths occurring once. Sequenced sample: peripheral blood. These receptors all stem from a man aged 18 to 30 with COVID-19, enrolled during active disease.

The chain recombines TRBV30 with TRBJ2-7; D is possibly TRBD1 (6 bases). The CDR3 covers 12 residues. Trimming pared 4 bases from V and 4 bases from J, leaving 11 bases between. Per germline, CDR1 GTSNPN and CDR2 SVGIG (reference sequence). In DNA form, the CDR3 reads TGTGCCTGGACTTCGGACAGTTACGAGCAGTACTTC. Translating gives CAWTSDSYEQYF.

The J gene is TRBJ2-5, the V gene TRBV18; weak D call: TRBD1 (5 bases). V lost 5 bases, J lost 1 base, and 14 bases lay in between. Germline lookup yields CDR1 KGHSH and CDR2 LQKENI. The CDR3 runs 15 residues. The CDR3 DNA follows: TGTGCCAGCTCAGGGGCCAGGGCCTTCCAAGAGACCCAGTACTTC. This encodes CASSGARAFQETQYF. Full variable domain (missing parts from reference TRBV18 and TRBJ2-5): NAGVMQNPRHLVRRRGQEARLRCSPMKGHSHVYWYRQLPEEGLKFMVYLQKENIIDESGMPKERFSAEFPKEGPSILRIQQVVRGDSAAYFCASSGARAFQETQYFGPGTRLLVL.

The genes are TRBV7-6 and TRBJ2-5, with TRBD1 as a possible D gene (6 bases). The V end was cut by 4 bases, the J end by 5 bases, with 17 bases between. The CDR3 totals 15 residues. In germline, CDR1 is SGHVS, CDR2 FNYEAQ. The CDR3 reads CASSYISGAGETQYF. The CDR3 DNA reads TGTGCCAGCAGCTATATCTCAGGGGCGGGTGAGACCCAGTACTTC. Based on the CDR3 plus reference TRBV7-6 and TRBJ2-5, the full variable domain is GAGVSQSPRYKVTKRGQDVALRCDPISGHVSLYWYRQALGQGPEFLTYFNYEAQQDKSGLPNDRFSAERPEGSISTLTIQRTEQRDSAMYRCASSYISGAGETQYFGPGTRLLVL.

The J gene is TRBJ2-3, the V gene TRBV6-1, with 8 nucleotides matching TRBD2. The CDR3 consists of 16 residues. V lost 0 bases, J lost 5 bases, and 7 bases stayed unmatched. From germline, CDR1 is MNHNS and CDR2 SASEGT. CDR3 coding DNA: TGTGCCAGCAGTGAAGCTACGGGGGGGCAGGGAGATACGCAGTATTTT. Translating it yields CASSEATGGQGDTQYF.